Listed below are T cell receptor beta chains from one sample, sequenced in a study of shared clonotypes between healthy human individuals. Method: immunoSEQ multiplex PCR; TCRdb's copy keeps in-frame clones and lacks some. Of 1.5 million to 2.5 million clones listed, about 95% are singletons. The specimen was naive CD8+ T cells sorted from blood. All receptors derive from a man aged 18 to 30 in good health. Each CDR3 is given with its conserved first and last residue. Each record gives: D gene, clone size, V gene, J gene, CDR3 protein, CDR3 DNA. A D gene is named only where the DNA matches it firmly. Expanded clones are given a class, and other clones once, few, many or no size at all.

>NA|NA|TRBV7-8|TRBJ1-5
CASSSEGQPQHF
TGTGCCAGCAGCTCTGAGGGTCAGCCCCAGCATTTT
>TRBD1|NA|TRBV5-6|TRBJ1-2
CASSFGTGGIRGYTF
TGTGCCAGCAGCTTCGGGACAGGGGGGATTCGCGGCTACACCTTC
>NA|NA|TRBV27|TRBJ1-2
CASSSQTVASYGYTF
TGTGCCAGCAGTTCCCAGACAGTCGCTAGCTATGGCTACACCTTC
>NA|NA|TRBV10-3|TRBJ2-3
CAISESSLVVSDTQYF
TGTGCCATCAGTGAGTCGTCCTTAGTGGTCTCAGATACGCAGTATTTT
>TRBD2|NA|TRBV4-3|TRBJ2-2
CASSLNLAGGNTGELFF
TGCGCCAGCAGCCTCAACCTGGCGGGAGGGAACACCGGGGAGCTGTTTTTT
>TRBD2|once|TRBV10-3|TRBJ2-1
CAISERRAGSGDNEQFF
TGTGCCATCAGTGAGAGAAGAGCGGGATCCGGGGACAATGAGCAGTTCTTC
>NA|NA|TRBV7-9|TRBJ2-5
CASSHPGTLEGAQYF
TGTGCCAGCAGCCACCCCGGGACCCTTGAGGGGGCCCAGTACTTC
>NA|NA|TRBV4-1|TRBJ2-7
CASSLEGGGDPYEQYF
TGCGCCAGCAGCCTTGAAGGGGGCGGGGACCCCTACGAGCAGTACTTC
>NA|NA|TRBV27|TRBJ2-5
CASSLWYQETQYF
TGTGCCAGCAGTTTATGGTACCAAGAGACCCAGTACTTC
>NA|NA|TRBV27|TRBJ2-7
CASSLGPSIEQYF
TGTGCCAGCAGTTTAGGGCCCTCTATCGAGCAGTACTTC
>NA|NA|TRBV9|TRBJ2-7
CASSVDGSPYEQYF
TGTGCCAGCAGCGTGGACGGCTCCCCGTACGAGCAGTACTTC
>NA|NA|TRBV7-9|TRBJ2-7
CASSFITTYEQYF
TGTGCCAGCAGCTTCATTACCACCTACGAGCAGTACTTC
>TRBD1|NA|TRBV28|TRBJ1-2
CASSPPGQNYGYTF
TGTGCCAGCAGTCCGCCGGGACAGAACTATGGCTACACCTTC
>NA|NA|TRBV5-4|TRBJ2-7
CASSFFGGPSYEQYF
TGTGCCAGCAGCTTCTTTGGGGGCCCCTCCTACGAGCAGTACTTC
>NA|NA|TRBV5-5|TRBJ1-1
CASSLDLLGYTEAFF
TGTGCCAGCAGCTTGGACCTCCTCGGGTACACTGAAGCTTTCTTT
>NA|once|TRBV27|TRBJ2-1
CASSLSRGGNEQFF
TGTGCCAGCAGTTTATCCAGGGGCGGGAATGAGCAGTTCTTC
>NA|NA|TRBV19|TRBJ2-7
CASSFAGRTYEQYF
TGTGCCAGTAGTTTCGCCGGGAGAACCTACGAGCAGTACTTC
>TRBD1|few|TRBV6-5|TRBJ2-2
CASSWGQYTGELFF
TGTGCCAGCAGTTGGGGACAGTACACCGGGGAGCTGTTTTTT
>NA|NA|TRBV7-8|TRBJ2-2
CASSLGTGVANTGELFF
TGTGCCAGCAGCTTAGGCACGGGGGTAGCGAACACCGGGGAGCTGTTTTTT
>TRBD1|NA|TRBV5-6|TRBJ2-7
CASSVGQGLLVHEQYF
TGTGCCAGCAGCGTAGGACAGGGCCTACTGGTCCACGAGCAGTACTTC
>NA|NA|TRBV11-3|TRBJ2-7
CASSLGNYEQYF
TGTGCCAGCAGCTTAGGGAACTACGAGCAGTACTTC
>TRBD1|NA|TRBV19|TRBJ2-2
CATSDRGAGELFF
TGTGCCACCTCGGACAGGGGAGCCGGGGAGCTGTTTTTT
>TRBD1|NA|TRBV18|TRBJ2-7
CASSLPGQDYEQYF
TGTGCCAGCTCGCTCCCGGGACAGGACTACGAGCAGTACTTC
>NA|NA|TRBV15|TRBJ2-7
CATSRDGLEQYF
TGTGCCACCAGCAGAGATGGTCTGGAGCAGTACTTC
>TRBD1|once|TRBV7-9|TRBJ2-7
CASSSGQDRRGSYEQYF
TGTGCCAGCAGCTCGGGACAGGATAGGAGGGGGTCCTACGAGCAGTACTTC
>TRBD1|NA|TRBV19|TRBJ1-5
CASSIQGGQPQHF
TGTGCCAGTAGTATCCAGGGGGGCCAGCCCCAGCATTTT
>TRBD2|NA|TRBV7-6|TRBJ2-3
CASSLSAGGSTDTQYF
TGTGCCAGCAGCTTATCGGCGGGGGGAAGCACAGATACGCAGTATTTT
>NA|NA|TRBV7-6|TRBJ1-3
CASSLGAESSGNTIYF
TGTGCCAGCAGCTTAGGGGCAGAGAGCTCTGGAAACACCATATATTTT
>TRBD2|NA|TRBV7-8|TRBJ2-7
CASSSRAGSSYEQYF
TGTGCCAGCAGCTCTCGAGCGGGGAGCTCCTACGAGCAGTACTTC
>NA|NA|TRBV6-1|TRBJ2-7
CASTGGLLYEQYF
TGTGCCAGCACCGGGGGTCTTCTCTACGAGCAGTACTTC
>NA|NA|TRBV7-9|TRBJ2-1
CASSFSINEQFF
TGTGCCAGCAGCTTTTCTATCAATGAGCAGTTCTTC
>TRBD2|NA|TRBV6-5|TRBJ2-4
CASSPGLGWVIQYF
TGTGCCAGCAGTCCGGGACTAGGTTGGGTCATTCAGTACTTC
>NA|NA|TRBV30|TRBJ2-7
CASGVYEQYF
TGTGCCTCGGGGGTCTACGAGCAGTACTTC
>NA|NA|TRBV4-1|TRBJ2-1
CASSQDSHYNEQFF
TGCGCCAGCAGCCAAGATTCCCATTACAATGAGCAGTTCTTC
>NA|NA|TRBV5-8|TRBJ2-7
CASSPVSGSYEQYF
TGTGCCAGCAGCCCCGTGAGCGGTTCCTACGAGCAGTACTTC
>NA|NA|TRBV6-6|TRBJ2-1
CASSYLVPPPEQFF
TGTGCCAGCAGTTACTTGGTCCCACCGCCTGAGCAGTTCTTC
>TRBD1|few|TRBV10-3|TRBJ1-1
CAISETGVTEAFF
TGTGCCATCAGTGAAACAGGGGTCACTGAAGCTTTCTTT
>NA|once|TRBV6-5|TRBJ1-1
CASLVILGGTEAFF
TGTGCCAGCTTGGTCATACTTGGCGGCACTGAAGCTTTCTTT
>TRBD2|NA|TRBV6-6|TRBJ2-3
CASSFTSGRETDTQYF
TGTGCCAGCAGTTTTACTAGCGGGAGGGAAACAGATACGCAGTATTTT
>NA|NA|TRBV19|TRBJ1-3
CASTREPPGNTIYF
TGTGCCAGTACCCGGGAGCCGCCTGGAAACACCATATATTTT
>TRBD1|NA|TRBV5-6|TRBJ2-6
CASSVGQAGVLTF
TGTGCCAGCTCGGTCGGACAGGCGGGCGTCCTGACTTTC
>TRBD2|NA|TRBV9|TRBJ2-5
CASSVGVTSAETQYF
TGTGCCAGCAGCGTAGGGGTGACTAGCGCGGAGACCCAGTACTTC
>NA|NA|TRBV27|TRBJ1-5
CASGQIQGPENQPQHF
TGTGCCAGCGGCCAAATACAGGGACCTGAAAATCAGCCCCAGCATTTT
>NA|NA|TRBV25-1|TRBJ2-5
CASSVREQETQYF
TGTGCCAGCAGTGTCAGGGAACAAGAGACCCAGTACTTC
>NA|NA|TRBV15|TRBJ2-5
CATSPRNRAGPETQYF
TGTGCCACCAGCCCCCGAAATCGGGCAGGGCCCGAGACCCAGTACTTC
>NA|NA|TRBV30|TRBJ2-7
CAWSSPGSSYEQYF
TGTGCCTGGAGCTCCCCAGGGAGCTCCTACGAGCAGTACTTC
>NA|NA|TRBV29-1|TRBJ2-5
CSVVSNETQYF
TGCAGCGTTGTCTCAAACGAGACCCAGTACTTC